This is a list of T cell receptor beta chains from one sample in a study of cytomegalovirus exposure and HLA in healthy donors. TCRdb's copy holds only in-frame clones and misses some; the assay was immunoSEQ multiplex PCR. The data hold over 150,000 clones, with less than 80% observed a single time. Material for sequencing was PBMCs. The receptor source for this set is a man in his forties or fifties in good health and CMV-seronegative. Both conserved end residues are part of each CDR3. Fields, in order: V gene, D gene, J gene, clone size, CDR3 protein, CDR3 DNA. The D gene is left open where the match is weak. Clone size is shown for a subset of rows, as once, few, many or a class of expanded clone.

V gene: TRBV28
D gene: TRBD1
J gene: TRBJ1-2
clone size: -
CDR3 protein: CASSQGGQASGNYGYTF
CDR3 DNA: TGTGCCAGCAGTCAGGGGGGACAGGCCTCGGGAAACTATGGCTACACCTTC

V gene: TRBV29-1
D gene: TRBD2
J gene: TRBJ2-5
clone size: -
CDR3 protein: CSAKTGGGETQYF
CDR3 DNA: TGCAGCGCTAAGACGGGAGGAGGAGAGACCCAGTACTTC

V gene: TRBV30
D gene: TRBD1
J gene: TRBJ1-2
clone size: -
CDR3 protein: CAWSATGGGYGYTF
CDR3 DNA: TGTGCCTGGAGCGCTACAGGGGGCGGGTATGGCTACACCTTC

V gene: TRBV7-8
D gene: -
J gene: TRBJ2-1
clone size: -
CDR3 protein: CASSIQFNEQFF
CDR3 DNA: TGTGCCAGCAGCATTCAATTCAATGAGCAGTTCTTC

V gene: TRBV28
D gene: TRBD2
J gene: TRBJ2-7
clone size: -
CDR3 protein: CASLRSGGGQQYF
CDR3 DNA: TGTGCCTCCCTAAGATCGGGAGGAGGCCAGCAGTACTTC

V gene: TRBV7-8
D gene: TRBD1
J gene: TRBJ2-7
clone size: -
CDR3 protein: CASSDSGTGIYEQYF
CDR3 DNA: TGTGCCAGCAGCGATTCCGGGACAGGTATCTACGAGCAGTACTTC

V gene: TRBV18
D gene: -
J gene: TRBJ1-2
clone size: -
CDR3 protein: CAGSPEGTGGYTF
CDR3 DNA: TGTGCCGGCTCACCCGAAGGGACTGGCGGCTACACCTTC

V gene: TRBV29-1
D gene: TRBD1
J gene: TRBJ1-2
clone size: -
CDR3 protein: CSVQPGQEYGYTF
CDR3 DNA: TGCAGCGTCCAACCGGGACAGGAATATGGCTACACCTTC

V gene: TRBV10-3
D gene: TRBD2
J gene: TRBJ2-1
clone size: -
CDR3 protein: CAISDGTSGNNEQFF
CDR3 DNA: TGTGCCATCAGCGACGGGACTAGCGGGAACAATGAGCAGTTCTTC

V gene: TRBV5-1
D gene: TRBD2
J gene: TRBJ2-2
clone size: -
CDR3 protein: CATKKVTTSGNTGELFF
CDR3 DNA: TGCGCCACCAAAAAAGTAACGACTAGCGGGAACACCGGGGAGCTGTTTTTT

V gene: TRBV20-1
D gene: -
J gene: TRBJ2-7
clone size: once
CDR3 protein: CSARANYEQYF
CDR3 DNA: TGCAGTGCTAGAGCTAACTACGAGCAGTACTTC

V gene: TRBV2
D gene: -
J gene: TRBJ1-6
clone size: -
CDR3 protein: CASSEQRQYYNSPLHF
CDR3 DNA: TGTGCCAGCAGTGAGCAGCGCCAGTATTATAATTCACCCCTCCACTTT

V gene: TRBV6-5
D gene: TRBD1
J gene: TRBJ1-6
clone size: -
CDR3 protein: CASSYFRGYNSPLHF
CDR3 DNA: TGTGCCAGCAGTTACTTCAGGGGGTATAATTCACCCCTCCACTTT

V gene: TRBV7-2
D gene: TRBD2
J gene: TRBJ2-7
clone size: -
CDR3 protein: CASSLVGPLAGGMTPYF
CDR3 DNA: TGTGCCAGCAGCTTAGTAGGCCCACTAGCGGGAGGGATGACCCCGTACTTC

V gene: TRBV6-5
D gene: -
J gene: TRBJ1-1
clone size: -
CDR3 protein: CASSYRRGSTEAFF
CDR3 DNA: TGTGCCAGCAGTTACCGTAGGGGGTCCACTGAAGCTTTCTTT

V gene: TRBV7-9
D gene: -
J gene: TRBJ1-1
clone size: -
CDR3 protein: CASSFSGGSGAFF
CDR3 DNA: TGTGCCAGCAGCTTTTCCGGGGGATCTGGGGCTTTCTTT

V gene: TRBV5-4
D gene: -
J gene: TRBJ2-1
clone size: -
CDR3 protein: CASSLGNSPLREQFF
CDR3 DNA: TGTGCCAGCAGCTTGGGGAATAGCCCCCTTCGTGAGCAGTTCTTC

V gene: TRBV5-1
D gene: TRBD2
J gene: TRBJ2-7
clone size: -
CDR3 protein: CASSPFAGESEQYF
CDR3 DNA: TGCGCCAGCAGCCCTTTTGCGGGAGAATCCGAGCAGTACTTC

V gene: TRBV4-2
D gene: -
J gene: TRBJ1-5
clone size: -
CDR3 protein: CASSKQQDQPQHF
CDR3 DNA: TGTGCCAGCAGCAAGCAACAGGATCAGCCCCAGCATTTT

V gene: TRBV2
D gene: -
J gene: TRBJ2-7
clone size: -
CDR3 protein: CASSGGRRVEQYF
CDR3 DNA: TGTGCCAGCAGTGGAGGTCGCAGGGTCGAGCAGTACTTC

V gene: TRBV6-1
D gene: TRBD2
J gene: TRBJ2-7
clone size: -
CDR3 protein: CASTTAGGPYEQYF
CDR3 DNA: TGTGCCAGCACGACAGCGGGAGGGCCCTACGAGCAGTACTTC

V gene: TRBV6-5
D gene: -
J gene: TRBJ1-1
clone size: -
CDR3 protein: CASSRGGGASEAFF
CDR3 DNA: TGTGCCAGCAGCCGTGGAGGGGGGGCCTCTGAAGCTTTCTTT

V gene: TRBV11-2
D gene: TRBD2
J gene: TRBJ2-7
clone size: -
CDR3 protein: CASSAFSGGPSYEQYF
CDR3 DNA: TGTGCCAGCAGCGCTTTTTCGGGAGGCCCTTCCTACGAGCAGTACTTC

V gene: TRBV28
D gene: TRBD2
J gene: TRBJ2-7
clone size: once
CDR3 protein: CASSFGGGLRDEQYF
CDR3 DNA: TGTGCCAGCAGCTTCGGGGGGGGGTTACGAGACGAGCAGTACTTC

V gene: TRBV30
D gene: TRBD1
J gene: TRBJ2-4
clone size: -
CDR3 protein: CAWGDRAKNSQYF
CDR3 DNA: TGTGCCTGGGGGGACAGGGCCAAAAACAGTCAGTACTTC

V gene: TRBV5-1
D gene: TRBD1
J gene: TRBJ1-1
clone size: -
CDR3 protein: CASWDSLNTEAFF
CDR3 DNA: TGCGCCAGCTGGGACAGCCTGAACACTGAAGCTTTCTTT

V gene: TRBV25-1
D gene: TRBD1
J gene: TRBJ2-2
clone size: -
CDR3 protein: CASRGDRGWAGELFF
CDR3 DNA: TGTGCCAGCAGGGGGGACAGGGGCTGGGCCGGGGAGCTGTTTTTT

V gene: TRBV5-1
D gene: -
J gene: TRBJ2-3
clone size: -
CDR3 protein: CASSSRYQRSTDTQYF
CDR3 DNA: TGCGCCAGCAGCTCCCGGTACCAGCGGTCCACAGATACGCAGTATTTT

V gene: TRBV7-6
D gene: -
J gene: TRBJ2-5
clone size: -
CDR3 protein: CASSKTRGRETQYF
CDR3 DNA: TGTGCCAGCAGCAAGACCCGGGGTAGGGAGACCCAGTACTTC

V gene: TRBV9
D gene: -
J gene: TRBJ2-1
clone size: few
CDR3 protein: CASSAGGHEQFF
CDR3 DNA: TGTGCCAGCAGCGCCGGGGGTCATGAGCAGTTCTTC

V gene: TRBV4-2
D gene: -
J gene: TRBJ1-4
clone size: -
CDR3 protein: CASSRITGPFNTNEKLFF
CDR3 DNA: TGTGCCAGCAGCCGGATAACGGGTCCCTTCAACACTAATGAAAAACTGTTTTTT

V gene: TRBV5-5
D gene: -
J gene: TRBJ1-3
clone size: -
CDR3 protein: CASSLVPGDNTIYF
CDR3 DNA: TGTGCCAGCAGCTTGGTTCCAGGGGATAACACCATATATTTT

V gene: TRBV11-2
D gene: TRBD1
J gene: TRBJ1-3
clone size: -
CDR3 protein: CASSRTGVSGNTIYF
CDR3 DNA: TGTGCCAGCAGCAGGACAGGGGTCTCTGGAAACACCATATATTTT

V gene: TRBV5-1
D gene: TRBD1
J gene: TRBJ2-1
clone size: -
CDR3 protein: CASSLRQGGVYNEQFF
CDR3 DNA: TGCGCCAGCAGCTTGAGACAGGGTGGGGTTTACAATGAGCAGTTCTTC

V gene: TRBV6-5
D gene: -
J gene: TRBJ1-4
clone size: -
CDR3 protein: CASSWGRVGEKLFF
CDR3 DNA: TGTGCCAGCAGTTGGGGCAGGGTTGGGGAAAAACTGTTTTTT

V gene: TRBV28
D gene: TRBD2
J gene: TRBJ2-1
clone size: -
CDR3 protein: CASSSRIAGSNEQFF
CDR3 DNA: TGTGCCAGCAGTTCAAGGATAGCGGGGTCCAATGAGCAGTTCTTC

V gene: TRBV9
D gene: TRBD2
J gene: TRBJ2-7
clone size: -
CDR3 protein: CASSGGLAAYEQYF
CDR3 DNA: TGTGCCAGCAGTGGGGGACTAGCGGCCTACGAGCAGTACTTC

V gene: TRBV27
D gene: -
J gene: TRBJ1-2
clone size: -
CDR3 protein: CASSFSRDNYGYTF
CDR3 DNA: TGTGCCAGCAGTTTCTCACGGGATAACTATGGCTACACCTTC

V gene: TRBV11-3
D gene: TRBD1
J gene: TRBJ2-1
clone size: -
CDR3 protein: CASSPGQGYNEQFF
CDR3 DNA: TGTGCCAGCAGCCCGGGACAGGGATACAATGAGCAGTTCTTC